The 10 T cell receptor beta chains in this list originate from one sample, sequenced in a study of shared clonotypes between healthy human individuals. Naive CD8 cells lacked CD45RO and underwent positive selection for CCR7, leaving out terminally differentiated effector memory CD45RA+ cells. TCRdb's table, derived via immunoSEQ multiplex PCR, lists solely in-frame clones and lacks some. The repertoire includes 700,000 to 950,000 clones, 96% of them detected once, and less than 0.25% sits in the top ten. Sequenced: naive CD8+ T cells sorted from blood. Every receptor here comes from a man aged 30-40 years in good health.

CDR3 residues: CASSERGGLGYTEAFF. For the CDR3, the DNA is TGTGCCAGCAGTGAACGCGGGGGGCTTGGTTACACTGAAGCTTTCTTT. The V call is TRBV6-1, the J call TRBJ1-1; a weak D match, TRBD1 (6 bases). CDR3 length: 16 amino acids. V was clipped by 2 bases and J by 3 bases, with 16 bases between them. CDR1 is MNHNS and CDR2 is SASEGT in the germline V gene.

V gene TRBV5-1 combines with J gene TRBJ2-1; D is perhaps TRBD2 (5 bases). The CDR3 runs 14 residues. With 4 bases removed from V and 8 bases from J, the gap between germline ends came to 16 bases. CDR1 and CDR2 from the germline V gene are SGHRS and YFSETQ. CDR3 loop: CASSEQGLSYEQFF. CDR3 nucleotides: TGCGCCAGCAGCGAACAAGGACTGAGCTATGAGCAGTTCTTC. The complete variable domain, with remaining parts taken from reference TRBV5-1 and TRBJ2-1, reads KAGVTQTPRYLIKTRGQQVTLSCSPISGHRSVSWYQQTPGQGLQFLFEYFSETQRNKGNFPGRFSGRQFSNSRSEMNVSTLELGDSALYLCASSEQGLSYEQFFGPGTRLTVL.

This chain joins TRBV6-6 and TRBJ1-2; the D is unclear. Trimming cost V 1 base and J 4 bases, with 13 bases left between them. This CDR3 comprises 15 residues. Germline CDR1 and CDR2: MNHNY and SVGAGI (reference sequence). The CDR3 loop is CASSYYTEASYGYTF. CDR3 nucleotides: TGTGCCAGCAGTTACTACACAGAGGCTAGCTATGGCTACACCTTC.

The rearrangement uses TRBV27 and TRBJ2-7, with D maybe TRBD2 (6 bases). Germline V gene data show CDR1 as MNHEY and CDR2 as SMNVEV (reference sequence). This CDR3 contains 15 residues. V was trimmed by 7 bases and J by 6 bases, leaving 22 bases between them. As DNA, the CDR3 is TGTGCCAGCACCCTGGCGGGACCCCATTCCGGCGAGCAGTACTTC. This codes for CASTLAGPHSGEQYF.

V and J are TRBV7-2 and TRBJ2-6, with D uncertain. This CDR3 has 13 amino acids. Germline V gene sequence: CDR1 SGHTA, CDR2 FQGNSA. V lost 9 bases and J 2 bases, leaving 8 bases between the germline ends. The CDR3 spells CARSGTGANVLTF. The CDR3 nucleotides read TGTGCCAGGAGTGGTACTGGGGCCAACGTCCTGACTTTC.

This chain links TRBV9 with TRBJ2-7; 11 bases fit TRBD2. The germline gives CDR1 SGDLS, CDR2 YYNGEE. Trimming took 2 bases from V and 3 from J; bases not matched to a gene: 4. The CDR3 spans 15 residues. The CDR3 DNA follows: TGTGCCAGCAGCGTTGGGACTAGCGGAGTCTACGAGCAGTACTTC. Protein: CASSVGTSGVYEQYF.

The chain is built from TRBV7-9 and TRBJ2-1, with D maybe TRBD2 (6 bases). Deletions cut 1 base from V and 0 bases from J, with 13 bases between. The CDR3 totals 17 residues. Germline CDR1 SEHNR, CDR2 FQNEAQ (reference sequence). The DNA for the CDR3 is TGTGCCAGCAGCTTAGAAGACCGGGACTTCTCCTACAATGAGCAGTTCTTC. Translating gives CASSLEDRDFSYNEQFF.

Of note for this clone: An end of the junction differs from the germline gene, which may be a read error. The V call is TRBV7-3, the J call TRBJ2-7; perhaps TRBD1 as D (6 bases). Germline CDR1 reads SGHTA; CDR2 reads FQGTGA. The CDR3 is made up of 13 amino acids. The CDR3 nucleotides are TGTGCCAGCAGCCTAACGACAGGCTACGAGCAGTACTTC. It yields the protein CASSLTTGYEQYF.

The V and J genes are TRBV18 and TRBJ2-2; 9 bases are shared with TRBD1. The junction had 8 bases not matched to a gene; V was cut back by 2 bases and J by 10 bases. CDR1 is KGHSH and CDR2 is LQKENI in the germline V gene. This CDR3 spans 15 amino acids. The chain's CDR3 is CASSPGDRAVEELFF. The CDR3 DNA sequence: TGTGCCAGCTCACCAGGGGACAGGGCCGTAGAGGAGCTGTTTTTT.

The rearrangement uses TRBV7-2 and TRBJ2-7; D is undetermined. The CDR3 runs 11 residues. Trimming cost V 3 bases and J 6 bases, with 6 bases left between them. Per germline, CDR1 SGHTA and CDR2 FQGNSA. The CDR3: CASSFQSEQYF. The CDR3 region has the DNA TGTGCCAGCAGCTTCCAAAGCGAGCAGTACTTC.